The next 3 T cell receptor beta chains were all read from a single sample in a study of blood T cells in healthy people across ages. A second PCR of 7 to 11 cycles used a sample-barcoded 5' primer and a J-beta primer mix. TCRdb used MiXCR to reprocess the 5' RACE reads, holding one entry per CDR3 protein. The sample gives 1.5 million to 1.9 million distinct CDR3 sequences, roughly 43% of which show up once; less than 5% is in the top ten. Material for sequencing was blood. The origin of the receptors is a woman aged 18-29 years in good health.

The rearrangement joins TRBV25-1 to TRBJ1-1; TRBD1 matches 9 bases. This CDR3 region has 13 residues. Germline trimming cut 6 bases from V and 11 bases from J; bases unmatched to any gene: 10. Germline V CDR1 and CDR2: MGHDK, SYGVNS. CDR3 amino acids: CASRGQGILGAFF. DNA of the CDR3: TGTGCCAGCAGAGGACAGGGGATTTTAGGCGCTTTCTTT.

This sequence joins TRBV20-1 and TRBJ1-2; maybe TRBD1 (6 bases). The V end lost 2 bases, the J end lost 5 bases, and 15 bases lay between the germline ends. This CDR3 is 14 amino acids long. Germline-derived CDR1 and CDR2 are DFQATT and SNEGSKA (reference sequence). CDR3 region: CSARFRNRVYGYTF. The CDR3, as DNA: TGCAGTGCTAGATTCCGTAACAGGGTTTATGGCTACACCTTC.

The chain employs TRBV12-3 or TRBV12-4 and TRBJ1-3; D not resolved. V dropped 3 bases and J dropped 2 bases, with 11 bases sitting between them. The CDR3 spans 15 residues. The CDR3 region has the DNA TGTGCCAGCAGTTTTGGTGGGGTCGCTGGAAACACCATATATTTT. The encoded protein is CASSFGGVAGNTIYF.